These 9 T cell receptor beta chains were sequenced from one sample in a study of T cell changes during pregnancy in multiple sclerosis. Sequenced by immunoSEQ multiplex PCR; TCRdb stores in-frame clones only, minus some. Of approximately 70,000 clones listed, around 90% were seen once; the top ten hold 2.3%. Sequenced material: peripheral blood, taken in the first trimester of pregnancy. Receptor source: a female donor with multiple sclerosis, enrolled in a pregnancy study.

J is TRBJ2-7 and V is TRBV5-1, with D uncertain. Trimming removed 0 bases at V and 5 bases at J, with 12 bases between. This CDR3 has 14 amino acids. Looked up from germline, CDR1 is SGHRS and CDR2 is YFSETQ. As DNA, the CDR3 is TGCGCCAGCAGCTTGGTCCCTGAACTCAACGAGCAGTACTTC. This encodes CASSLVPELNEQYF.

The CDR3 coding sequence is TGTGCCACCAGACGAGGAAGAGCGGCCTCCTACGAGCAGTACTTC. Its translation: CATRRGRAASYEQYF. The chain couples TRBV15 to TRBJ2-7, with a tentative D call TRBD2 (5 bases). With 6 bases removed from V and 0 bases from J, the gap between germline ends came to 15 bases. The CDR3 is made up of 15 amino acids. Germline values: CDR1 LNHNV, CDR2 YYDKDF (reference sequence).

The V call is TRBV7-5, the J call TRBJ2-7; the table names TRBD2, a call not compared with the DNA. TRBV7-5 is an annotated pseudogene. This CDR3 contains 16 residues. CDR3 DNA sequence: TGTGTCAGAAGCTTAGGGGCAGCGGGAGAGCCCTACGAGCAGTACTTC. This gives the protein CVRSLGAAGEPYEQYF.

Written as DNA, the CDR3 is TGTGCCAGCAGCTTGGGGCAGGGGGCTTATGAGCAGTTCTTC. Its protein is CASSLGQGAYEQFF. The chain combines TRBV5-8 with TRBJ2-1, with 8 positions matching TRBD1. The V and J ends lost 0 bases and 8 bases, in that order; junction bases with no gene match: 4. Per the germline V gene, CDR1 is SGHTS and CDR2 is YDEGEE. This CDR3 has 14 residues.

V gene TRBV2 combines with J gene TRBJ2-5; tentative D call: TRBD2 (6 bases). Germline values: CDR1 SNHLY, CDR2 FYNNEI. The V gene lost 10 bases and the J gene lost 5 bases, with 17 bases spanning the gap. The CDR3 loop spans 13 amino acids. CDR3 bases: TGTGCCACCGTCGGCGGCCGGGAGGAGACCCAGTACTTC. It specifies CATVGGREETQYF.

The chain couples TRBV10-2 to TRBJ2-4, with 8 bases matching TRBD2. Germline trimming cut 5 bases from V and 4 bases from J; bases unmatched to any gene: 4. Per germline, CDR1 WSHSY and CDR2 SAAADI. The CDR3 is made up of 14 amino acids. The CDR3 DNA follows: TGCGCCAGCAGTTTCTCGGGGGGGAAAAACATTCAGTACTTC. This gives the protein CASSFSGGKNIQYF.

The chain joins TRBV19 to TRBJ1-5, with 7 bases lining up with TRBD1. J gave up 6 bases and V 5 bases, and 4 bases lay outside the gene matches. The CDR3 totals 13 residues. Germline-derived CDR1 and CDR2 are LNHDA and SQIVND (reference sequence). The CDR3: CASSSTGVQPQHF. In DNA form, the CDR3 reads TGTGCCAGTAGTTCCACAGGGGTTCAGCCCCAGCATTTT. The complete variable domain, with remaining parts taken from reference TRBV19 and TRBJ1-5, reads DGGITQSPKYLFRKEGQNVTLSCEQNLNHDAMYWYRQDPGQGLRLIYYSQIVNDFQKGDIAEGYSVSREKKESFPLTVTSAQKNPTAFYLCASSSTGVQPQHFGDGTRLSIL.

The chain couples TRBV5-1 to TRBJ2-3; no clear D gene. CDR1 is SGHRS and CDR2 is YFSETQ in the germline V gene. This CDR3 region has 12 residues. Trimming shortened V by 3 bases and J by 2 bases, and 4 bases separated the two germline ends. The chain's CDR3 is CASSSNTDTQYF. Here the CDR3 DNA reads TGCGCCAGCAGCTCAAACACAGATACGCAGTATTTT.

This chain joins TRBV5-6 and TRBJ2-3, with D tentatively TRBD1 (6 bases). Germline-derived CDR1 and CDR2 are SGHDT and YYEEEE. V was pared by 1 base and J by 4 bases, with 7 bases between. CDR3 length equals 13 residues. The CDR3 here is CASSLTGSDTQYF. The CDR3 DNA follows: TGTGCCAGCAGCTTGACAGGGTCAGATACGCAGTATTTT.